A single sample is the source of the 22 T cell receptor beta chains below, sequenced in a study of identifying expanded T cells in peripheral blood. The protocol was immunoSEQ multiplex PCR, while the TCRdb copy is restricted to in-frame clones and leaves out a portion. The sample includes 84,000 or so clones, roughly 90% seen only once; the top ten take 7.3%. The sample comprised blood. Receptor source: a person aged 18 to 70 in good health.

This chain joins TRBV7-9 and TRBJ1-2; D unresolved. V was shortened by 5 bases and J by 4 bases, with 14 bases between the two germline ends. Germline V gene data show CDR1 as SEHNR and CDR2 as FQNEAQ (reference sequence). The CDR3 is made up of 14 amino acids. For the CDR3, the DNA is TGTGCCAGCAGCCTGCCGGCAGTTCCCTATGGCTACACCTTC. Encoded protein: CASSLPAVPYGYTF.

This sequence joins TRBV7-9 and TRBJ2-5; D is possibly TRBD2 (5 bases). There are 15 residues in the CDR3. V gave up 0 bases and J gave up 5 bases, with 13 bases separating them. CDR1 and CDR2 from the germline V gene are SEHNR and FQNEAQ (reference sequence). The DNA of the CDR3 is TGTGCCAGCAGCTTAGCTCGGGGTACCGGGGAGACCCAGTACTTC. Protein product: CASSLARGTGETQYF. The variable domain in full, with the rest retrieved from reference TRBV7-9 and TRBJ2-5, is DTGVSQNPRHKITKRGQNVTFRCDPISEHNRLYWYRQTLGQGPEFLTYFQNEAQLEKSRLLSDRFSAERPKGSFSTLEIQRTEQGDSAMYLCASSLARGTGETQYFGPGTRLLVL.

The chain uses TRBV4-1 and TRBJ1-2; no clear D. Per germline, CDR1 MGHRA and CDR2 YSYEKL. V was trimmed by 0 bases and J by 5 bases, leaving 13 bases between them. The CDR3 has 15 amino acids. CDR3: CASSQDSRSRYGYTF. The CDR3 nucleotides are TGCGCCAGCAGCCAAGATAGTCGGTCAAGATATGGCTACACCTTC.

The chain is built from TRBV15 and TRBJ2-7; 8 positions match TRBD2. Germline assignment: CDR1 LNHNV and CDR2 YYDKDF (reference sequence). This CDR3 spans 13 amino acids. V was pared by 4 bases and J by 2 bases, with 1 base of the junction left unmatched. CDR3 residues: CATSISGAYEQYF. The CDR3 bases are TGTGCCACCAGCATTAGCGGGGCCTACGAGCAGTACTTC.

This chain joins TRBV23-1 and TRBJ1-2; D ambiguous. TRBV23-1 is an open reading frame, and its role is uncertain. V shed 2 bases and J shed 10 bases, with 14 bases lying between them. The CDR3 runs 13 residues. CDR3 residues: CASSQTGGRIYTF. Written as DNA, the CDR3 is TGCGCCAGCAGTCAAACGGGAGGACGGATCTACACCTTC.

The chain couples TRBV18 to TRBJ1-2; 7 bases line up with TRBD1. The junction had 7 bases not matched to a gene; V was cut back by 3 bases and J by 3 bases. This CDR3 contains 15 residues. Germline CDR1 is KGHSH and CDR2 is LQKENI. The CDR3 here is CASSPGTESDYGYTF. DNA for the CDR3: TGTGCCAGCTCACCTGGGACAGAGAGTGACTATGGCTACACCTTC.

The CDR3 loop is CASSLDGQTKQYF. In DNA, the CDR3 is TGTGCCAGCAGCTTAGATGGGCAGACCAAGCAGTACTTC. This chain joins TRBV7-2 and TRBJ2-7; D is ambiguous. Germline CDR1 SGHTA, CDR2 FQGNSA. The CDR3 extends over 13 amino acids. V lost 1 base, J lost 8 bases, and 12 bases lay in between.

This chain joins TRBV7-9 and TRBJ2-5, with 8 bases that match TRBD2. From germline, CDR1 is SEHNR and CDR2 FQNEAQ (reference sequence). The ends lost 4 bases at V and 4 bases at J; junction bases unmatched: 5. This CDR3 has 14 residues. CDR3 DNA: TGTGCCAGCAGCTCGCCAACTAGCGGAGAGACCCAGTACTTC. Translation: CASSSPTSGETQYF.

The J gene is TRBJ2-7, the V gene TRBV6-5; D may be TRBD1 or TRBD2 (5 bases each). The CDR3 loop spans 15 amino acids. Trimming left V 0 bases short and J 2 bases short, with 11 bases between. Germline assignment: CDR1 MNHEY and CDR2 SVGAGI. CDR3: CASSYSGTGTYEQYF. The CDR3, as DNA: TGTGCCAGCAGTTACTCAGGGACGGGAACCTACGAGCAGTACTTC.

This chain connects TRBV10-3 to TRBJ2-2; unclear D gene. The CDR3 has 12 amino acids. V was clipped by 6 bases and J by 5 bases, with 7 bases between them. Germline V gene data show CDR1 as ENHRY and CDR2 as SYGVKD. The CDR3 DNA follows: TGTGCCATCAGGCAAGATACCGGGGAGCTGTTTTTT. It is translated as CAIRQDTGELFF.

This clone was counted once. The chain recombines TRBV2 with TRBJ1-2; D might be TRBD1 (6 bases). The CDR3 has 15 amino acids. Trimming left V 10 bases short and J 5 bases short, with 23 bases between. Germline V gives CDR1 SNHLY, CDR2 FYNNEI. CDR3 nucleotides: TGTGCCATCTATACTCGGACCGGGACAACTTATGGCTACACCTTC. Its translation: CAIYTRTGTTYGYTF.

The rearrangement links TRBV5-6 to TRBJ2-7; 11 bases map to TRBD2. V was pared by 4 bases and J by 2 bases, with 11 bases of the junction left unmatched. From germline, CDR1 is SGHDT and CDR2 YYEEEE. This CDR3 has 17 amino acids. CDR3 DNA: TGTGCCAGCAGCCCTACCGGACTAGCGGGTAAACCCTACGAGCAGTACTTC. Amino acid sequence: CASSPTGLAGKPYEQYF.

The chain is built from TRBV10-2 and TRBJ2-3; 13 bases align to TRBD2. Germline values: CDR1 WSHSY, CDR2 SAAADI. This CDR3 has 18 amino acids. J was trimmed by 3 bases and V by 2 bases; bases with no gene match: 8. The CDR3 coding sequence is TGCGCCAGCAGTGAGCCGAGACTAGCGGGGGGAGGAACAGATACGCAGTATTTT. Its translation is CASSEPRLAGGGTDTQYF.

The chain couples TRBV2 to TRBJ1-3; 10 bases are a match to TRBD1. The CDR3 loop spans 13 amino acids. V trimming: 9 bases; J trimming: 4 bases; junction bases outside the gene matches: 3. CDR1 is SNHLY, CDR2 FYNNEI, per germline. CDR3 sequence reads: CARRTGGGNTIYF. CDR3 DNA sequence: TGTGCCAGGAGGACAGGGGGAGGAAACACCATATATTTT.

There are a few counts of this clone. This chain links TRBV2 with TRBJ2-3; D possibly corresponds to TRBD1 (6 bases). Trimming took off 7 bases at V and 0 bases at J, with 11 bases between the two ends. CDR1 is SNHLY and CDR2 is FYNNEI in the germline V gene. The CDR3 runs 14 residues. The CDR3 region has the DNA TGTGCCAGCACCCTCGACAGGAGCACAGATACGCAGTATTTT. As protein: CASTLDRSTDTQYF.

V usage is TRBV18 and J usage is TRBJ1-1; a weak D match, TRBD1 (6 bases). CDR1 is KGHSH, CDR2 LQKENI, per germline. Trimming removed 4 bases from V and 5 bases from J, with 14 bases in between. The CDR3 loop spans 14 amino acids. The CDR3 nucleotides read TGTGCCAGCTCACGGGGACACTCGGAAACTGAAGCTTTCTTT. Protein: CASSRGHSETEAFF. Using reference TRBV18 and TRBJ1-1 for the parts outside the CDR3, the full variable domain is NAGVMQNPRHLVRRRGQEARLRCSPMKGHSHVYWYRQLPEEGLKFMVYLQKENIIDESGMPKERFSAEFPKEGPSILRIQQVVRGDSAAYFCASSRGHSETEAFFGQGTRLTVV.

V is TRBV7-3 and J is TRBJ2-1, with D perhaps TRBD2 (5 bases). From germline, CDR1 is SGHTA and CDR2 FQGTGA. The germline V and J ends were trimmed by 5 bases and 7 bases, with 15 bases remaining between them. This CDR3 region has 14 residues. The CDR3 protein is CASSPAGSGNEQFF. The CDR3 region has the DNA TGTGCCAGCAGCCCAGCCGGCAGCGGTAATGAGCAGTTCTTC.

The genes are TRBV5-6 and TRBJ1-3; 7 bases align to TRBD1. J was trimmed by 7 bases and V by 0 bases; bases with no gene match: 4. CDR1 is SGHDT, CDR2 YYEEEE, per germline. This CDR3 region has 14 residues. CDR3 region: CASSLGQGRNTIYF. In DNA, the CDR3 is TGTGCCAGCAGCTTGGGACAGGGCCGTAACACCATATATTTT.

The chain carries TRBV5-1 and TRBJ1-6, with TRBD1 matching over 7 bases. The germline V gene encodes CDR1 SGHRS and CDR2 YFSETQ. V was pared by 6 bases and J by 9 bases, with 12 bases of the junction left unmatched. This CDR3 is built from 15 residues. The CDR3 bases are TGCGCCAGCAAAACTGGGGTAGGGGGCTCTTCACCCCTCCACTTT. This translates into CASKTGVGGSSPLHF.

The table lists this clone with a count of one. The V call is TRBV7-7, the J call TRBJ2-7; TRBD2 aligns across 8 bases. The junction had 3 bases not matched to a gene; V was cut back by 4 bases and J by 4 bases. This CDR3 has 13 residues. Looked up from germline, CDR1 is SSHAT and CDR2 is FNYEAQ (reference sequence). The CDR3 sequence is CASSYRGGYEQYF. CDR3 sequence (DNA): TGTGCCAGCAGCTACCGGGGGGGATACGAGCAGTACTTC. Filled out from reference TRBV7-7 and TRBJ2-7, the complete variable domain reads GAGVSQSPRYKVTKRGQDVTLRCDPISSHATLYWYQQALGQGPEFLTYFNYEAQPDKSGLPSDRFSAERPEGSISTLTIQRTEQRDSAMYRCASSYRGGYEQYFGPGTRLTVT.

The CDR3 DNA sequence: TGTGCCAGCAGCTTAGTCGATTCACCCCTCCACTTT. It yields the protein CASSLVDSPLHF. J is TRBJ1-6 and V is TRBV7-9; D is ambiguous. The V gene lost 1 base and the J gene lost 8 bases, with 3 bases spanning the gap. The germline V gene encodes CDR1 SEHNR and CDR2 FQNEAQ (reference sequence). The CDR3 contains 12 residues.

J is TRBJ1-2 and V is TRBV19; 9 bases align to TRBD1. CDR1 and CDR2 (germline): LNHDA, SQIVND (reference sequence). This CDR3 has 13 amino acids. J gave up 7 bases and V 5 bases, and 5 bases lay outside the gene matches. CDR3 coding DNA: TGTGCCAGTAGTCCCCGACAGGGGGGTGGCTACACCTTC. This gives the protein CASSPRQGGGYTF.